This is a list of T cell receptor beta chains from one sample in a study of brain T cells in children with intractable seizures. This table comes from immunoSEQ multiplex PCR, and its TCRdb copy is limited to in-frame clones, with some not included. The table has 80,000 or so clones, approximately 94% seen once. Sequencing used peripheral blood, obtained at surgery. Receptors originate from a boy in the first two years of life with tuberous sclerosis and intractable seizures. CDR3s leave out the opening cysteine and the closing phenylalanine or tryptophan.

TRBV12-3/TRBV12-4,TRBJ1-2,ASSRSRSVT
TRBV30,TRBJ2-3,AWSGSTDTQY
TRBV5-6,TRBJ2-2,ASSFNSGAGELF
TRBV3-1/TRBV3-2,TRBJ2-7,ASSPSTSRWEQY
TRBV2,TRBJ2-5,ASSDTPPQETQY
TRBV12-3/TRBV12-4,TRBJ2-7,ASSLAQPREQY
TRBV7-6,TRBJ1-2,ASSLGDYGYT
TRBV3-1/TRBV3-2,TRBJ2-3,ASSQVAGHRADTQY
TRBV18,TRBJ1-2,ASSPRDNYGYT
TRBV6-5,TRBJ2-3,ASSYSLAGFTDTQY
TRBV18,TRBJ2-7,ASCPGTSEIYEQY
TRBV7-2,TRBJ2-1,ASSLTGQGGYEQF
TRBV4-1,TRBJ2-6,ASSQVQGFTGANVLT
TRBV1,TRBJ2-7,TSSPSHRDWPFGQY
TRBV12-5,TRBJ1-4,ASGLLRQAGEKLF
TRBV27,TRBJ1-3,ASSTRSGNTIY
TRBV5-5,TRBJ2-7,ASSPGTPYEQY
TRBV11-2,TRBJ2-1,ASSSGLAGSNEQF
TRBV7-9,TRBJ1-2,ASSADSEESYT
TRBV7-8,TRBJ2-1,ASSLGRRGIAPSSYNEQF
TRBV20-1,TRBJ1-6,SASLDSPLH
TRBV4-1,TRBJ2-1,ASSQFYLVNNEQF
TRBV13,TRBJ1-1,ATFRDTLSKAF
TRBV15,TRBJ2-7,ATRREEGSAGEQY
TRBV30,TRBJ2-1,AWTGGSYNEQF
TRBV19,TRBJ2-3,ASSITGADTQY
TRBV14,TRBJ1-6,ASSLGSPRNSPLH
TRBV9,TRBJ1-1,ASSVLGTTAEAF
TRBV7-9,TRBJ2-7,ASSRTGGYEQY
TRBV27,TRBJ2-2,ASSPQRWALTGELF
TRBV9,TRBJ1-2,ASSVSFGGRGYT
TRBV4-2,TRBJ2-7,ASSQSPGPEGEQY
TRBV24-1,TRBJ2-2,ATGARTGGRGNTGELF
TRBV19,TRBJ2-7,ASSLPPGTGVEQY
TRBV5-1,TRBJ1-3,ASSLGPGTGGNTIY
TRBV5-4,TRBJ1-2,ASTGQVNYGYT
TRBV27,TRBJ1-1,ASSLTLNTEAF
TRBV2,TRBJ2-2,ASTESRGRWTGELF
TRBV3-1/TRBV3-2,TRBJ1-2,ASSQDFGPLTWGVIGYT
TRBV2,TRBJ2-5,ASSRRGSGGSWTQY
TRBV5-1,TRBJ2-3,ASSLIASGSASTDTQY
TRBV21-1,TRBJ2-7,ASRTSLLLAGLLYEQY
TRBV7-3,TRBJ2-1,ASSLTFGYNEQF
TRBV7-9,TRBJ2-3,ASSLTQRMSDTQY
TRBV30,TRBJ1-1,AWSPQAANTEAF
TRBV5-1,TRBJ2-7,ASSLTGYEQY
TRBV5-1,TRBJ2-1,ASSLAVAAYNEQF
TRBV5-6,TRBJ2-7,ASNLRGSEQY
TRBV11-2,TRBJ1-3,ASSLGGQSSGNTIY
TRBV9,TRBJ1-5,ASSPDGAPGAQH